The rows below give T cell receptor beta chains drawn from one sample of a study of CD8 T cells in ankylosing spondylitis. TCRdb recomputed calls from the 5' RACE reads with MiXCR, one row per CDR3 protein. Here the sample spans under 150,000 distinct CDR3 sequences, approximately 15% being singletons. Material for sequencing was blood, either unsorted or a sorted T cell fraction (not recorded which). These receptors were taken from a female donor with ankylosing spondylitis or in good health (not recorded which). Both conserved end residues are part of each CDR3. D genes are given only for firm matches. Expanded clones get a size class; other rows say once, few or many, or leave the size out.

abundance	v_gene	d_gene	j_gene	CDR3nt	CDR3aa
-	TRBV4-1	-	TRBJ2-2	TGCGCCAGCAGCCAAGACCAGGGAGTTCCCACCGGGGAGCTGTTTTTT	CASSQDQGVPTGELFF
-	TRBV10-3	-	TRBJ2-7	TGTGCCAACAAGGGCAACTCCTACGAGCAGTACTTC	CANKGNSYEQYF
many	TRBV15	-	TRBJ1-1	TGTGCCACCAGCAGAGATGGAACAGCCGTTGAAGCTTTCTTT	CATSRDGTAVEAFF
many	TRBV27	-	TRBJ2-4	TGTGCCGGTCCACGTTGTCAGTACTTC	CAGPRCQYF
-	TRBV5-1	TRBD1	TRBJ1-6	TGCGCCAGCAGCTTGGGACAGGGTGTCAGCTCACCCCTCCACTTT	CASSLGQGVSSPLHF
many	TRBV20-1	-	TRBJ1-1	TGCAGTCTCCCCAAGGGAACCCTGAACACTGAAGCTTTCTTT	CSLPKGTLNTEAFF
-	TRBV6-6	-	TRBJ2-7	TGTGCCAGCAGTTACAAGGTAGCGCGTGAGCAGTACTTC	CASSYKVAREQYF
-	TRBV3-1	-	TRBJ1-3	TGTGCCAGCAGCCACCGGAAGGCTGGAAACACCATATATTTT	CASSHRKAGNTIYF
-	TRBV5-1	-	TRBJ2-3	TGCGCCAGCAGCCCGACAGCCTCTAGCACAGATACGCAGTATTTT	CASSPTASSTDTQYF
-	TRBV30	-	TRBJ1-1	TGTGCCTGGAGTGTAGCCCGCATGAACACTGAAGCTTTCTTT	CAWSVARMNTEAFF
-	TRBV9	-	TRBJ2-3	TGTGCCAGCAGCGGGTCGCAGTCAAACACAGATACGCAGTATTTT	CASSGSQSNTDTQYF
-	TRBV6-5	TRBD1	TRBJ1-6	TGTGCCAGCAGTTTACAGGGGGGAGATAATTCACCCCTCCACTTT	CASSLQGGDNSPLHF
many	TRBV7-9	-	TRBJ2-4	TGTGCCAGCAGCTCTAAAAGAGGGGAGGCTCAGTACTTC	CASSSKRGEAQYF
few	TRBV12-3/TRBV12-4	TRBD1	TRBJ1-1	TGTGCCAGCAGCAGGACAGGGGGAAATGAAGCTTTCTTT	CASSRTGGNEAFF
many	TRBV4-1	-	TRBJ2-1	TGCGCCAGCAGCCAAGATCCTAGCGTCTCCTACAATGAGCAGTTCTTC	CASSQDPSVSYNEQFF
few	TRBV18	-	TRBJ1-5	TGTGCCAGCTCAGCCGGAATCAATCAGCCCCAGCATTTT	CASSAGINQPQHF
few	TRBV24-1	-	TRBJ1-1	TGTGCCACCAGTGACCATCCACAGGGAAGGGGGACTGAAGCTTTCTTT	CATSDHPQGRGTEAFF
many	TRBV29-1	-	TRBJ1-1	TGCAGCGTTGAAATAAGGGCGGCGACTGAAGCTTTCTTT	CSVEIRAATEAFF
few	TRBV5-1	TRBD2	TRBJ2-1	TGCGCCAGCAGCTTGAGCCTAGCGGGGGGGCTTGAGCAGTTCTTC	CASSLSLAGGLEQFF
many	TRBV19	TRBD1	TRBJ1-5	TGTGCCAGTACCACCCAGGGGGTTCAGCCCCAGCATTTT	CASTTQGVQPQHF
few	TRBV2	-	TRBJ2-3	TGTGCCAGCAGTGCGATGGGGCTGATAGATGATACGCAGTATTTT	CASSAMGLIDDTQYF
few	TRBV5-5	-	TRBJ1-5	TGTGCCAGCACCAGAAAGCAGGGCGGAAATCAGCCCCAGCATTTT	CASTRKQGGNQPQHF
many	TRBV20-1	TRBD1	TRBJ2-3	TGCAGTGCGACGGGACAGGGAGAGGTACAAGATACGCAGTATTTT	CSATGQGEVQDTQYF
few	TRBV4-1	-	TRBJ2-7	TGCGCCAGCAGCCCCCCCCCGGCAGCACCCTACGAGCAGTACTTC	CASSPPPAAPYEQYF
once	TRBV10-3	-	TRBJ1-1	TGTGCCATCAGTGATACAGGACCGAACACTGAAGCTTTCTTT	CAISDTGPNTEAFF
once	TRBV19	-	TRBJ1-5	TGTGCCAGTAGTATTTATGGACAGCTCAATCAGCCCCAGCATTTT	CASSIYGQLNQPQHF
many	TRBV20-1	-	TRBJ2-3	TGCAGTGCTAGCGGGGTCCGCACAGATACGCAGTATTTT	CSASGVRTDTQYF
-	TRBV12-3/TRBV12-4	TRBD2	TRBJ2-3	TGTGCCAGCAGTTTCAGCGGGAGTAACGCAGATACGCAGTATTTT	CASSFSGSNADTQYF
many	TRBV29-1	-	TRBJ1-5	TGCAGCGTACAGGATAGCAATCAGCCCCAGCATTTT	CSVQDSNQPQHF
-	TRBV21-1	-	TRBJ2-1	TGTGCCAGCAGCAAAGCGAGGCAGGGGGGCACTGAGCAGTTCTTC	CASSKARQGGTEQFF
many	TRBV9	-	TRBJ2-5	TGTGCCAGCAGCGCCCCGTCAGAGACCCAGTACTTC	CASSAPSETQYF
many	TRBV27	TRBD1	TRBJ2-7	TGTGCCAGCAGGGCCGGGACAGGGAGGTCCGAGCAGTACTTC	CASRAGTGRSEQYF
many	TRBV20-1	TRBD2	TRBJ2-1	TGCAGCGTAGTGCGGGGGGGCCGAAATGAGCAGTTCTTC	CSVVRGGRNEQFF